The 23 T cell receptor beta chains presented below share a single source sample, sequenced in a study of regulatory dendritic cells for organ transplantation. TCRdb's table, derived via immunoSEQ multiplex PCR, lists solely in-frame clones and lacks some. Here the sample spans approximately 4,000 clones, around 71% being singletons. Sorted T cells were CFSE-labeled and cultured roughly five days with allogeneic regulatory or mature dendritic cells at 1:10. Antigens for these TCRs are unknown. The source material was memory CD8+ T cells from blood cultured with dendritic cells. Subset given: CD45RO+ memory T cells. The receptors originated from a human donor in good health.

V gene TRBV7-6 combines with J gene TRBJ2-6; tentatively, D is TRBD1 (5 bases). CDR3 length: 15 residues. Trimming took 1 base from V and 4 from J, leaving 8 bases between them. The germline V gene encodes CDR1 SGHVS and CDR2 FNYEAQ. This CDR3 is CASSLGQIGANVLTF. For the CDR3, the DNA is TGTGCCAGCAGCTTAGGACAGATAGGGGCCAACGTCCTGACTTTC.

This rearrangement joins TRBV5-4 to TRBJ2-5, with 7 bases that match TRBD2. Trimming at V came to 4 bases and at J to 6 bases, leaving 9 bases not matched to a gene. CDR1 is SGHNT, CDR2 YYREEE, per germline (reference sequence). This CDR3 has 14 residues. The CDR3 DNA reads TGTGCCAGCAGCGCAGGATGGGGGGGAAAGACCCAGTACTTC. The encoded protein is CASSAGWGGKTQYF.

This clone was recorded a few times. The rearrangement links TRBV5-5 to TRBJ1-6; no clear D gene. This CDR3 region has 16 residues. The V gene's germline CDR1 is SGHKS and CDR2 YYEKEE (reference sequence). The V gene lost 2 bases and the J gene lost 6 bases, with 15 bases spanning the gap. In DNA, the CDR3 is TGTGCCAGCAGCTTCCTGGTTGCGGATTTTAATTCACCCCTCCACTTT. Translated, it gives CASSFLVADFNSPLHF. Variable domain in full (rest from reference TRBV5-5 and TRBJ1-6): DAGVTQSPTHLIKTRGQQVTLRCSPISGHKSVSWYQQVLGQGPQFIFQYYEKEERGRGNFPDRFSARQFPNYSSELNVNALLLGDSALYLCASSFLVADFNSPLHFGNGTRLTVT.

V gene TRBV2 combines with J gene TRBJ2-7; a weak D match, TRBD1 (5 bases). V dropped 5 bases and J dropped 2 bases, with 10 bases sitting between them. The CDR3 extends over 13 amino acids. CDR1 and CDR2 (germline): SNHLY, FYNNEI. CDR3 nucleotides: TGTGCCAGCAGTTTCAGGGTTCCCTACGAGCAGTACTTC. Encoded protein: CASSFRVPYEQYF.

The chain is built from TRBV7-9 and TRBJ2-7; D tentatively reads TRBD1 or TRBD2 (5 bases each). Trimming removed 4 bases at V and 1 base at J, with 17 bases between. CDR3 size: 16 residues. The germline V gene has CDR1 SEHNR and CDR2 FQNEAQ (reference sequence). CDR3 residues: CASSSRDGRDSYEQYF. The CDR3, as DNA: TGTGCCAGCAGCTCCCGGGACGGACGGGATTCCTACGAGCAGTACTTC.

By frequency in the sample, this clone is medium-sized. The chain uses TRBV7-3 and TRBJ2-2, with 13 bases lining up with TRBD2. The CDR3 has 17 residues. The V segment lost 5 bases and the J segment 7 bases; nucleotides outside the gene matches: 10. Germline V CDR1 and CDR2: SGHTA, FQGTGA. The CDR3 is CASSPTSGGAFGGELFF. The CDR3 nucleotides read TGTGCCAGCAGCCCCACTAGCGGGGGGGCCTTTGGCGGGGAGCTGTTTTTT.

The V gene is TRBV28, the J gene TRBJ1-1; 10 nucleotides align to TRBD1. V lost 1 base and J lost 4; bases outside the gene matches: 12. The CDR3 loop spans 18 amino acids. CDR1 MDHEN and CDR2 SYDVKM come from the germline V gene. CDR3 sequence (DNA): TGTGCCAGCAGTTTATTAAGCGGGAGACAGGGGGCGGTCACTGAAGCTTTCTTT. Translated: CASSLLSGRQGAVTEAFF. Drawing the rest from reference TRBV28 and TRBJ1-1, the complete variable domain is DVKVTQSSRYLVKRTGEKVFLECVQDMDHENMFWYRQDPGLGLRLIYFSYDVKMKEKGDIPEGYSVSREKKERFSLILESASTNQTSMYLCASSLLSGRQGAVTEAFFGQGTRLTVV.

This clone was seen more than once but under ten times. The chain joins TRBV19 to TRBJ1-2; D possibly corresponds to TRBD1 (5 bases). This CDR3 is 13 amino acids long. The V gene's germline CDR1 is LNHDA and CDR2 SQIVND (reference sequence). V lost 8 bases, J lost 6 bases, and 16 bases lay in between. The CDR3 reads CASSGTGVNGYTF. As DNA, the CDR3 is TGTGCCAGTTCCGGAACGGGGGTTAATGGCTACACCTTC.

The genes are TRBV2 and TRBJ1-1, with a tentative D call TRBD1 (6 bases). The V gene's germline CDR1 is SNHLY and CDR2 FYNNEI. The CDR3 runs to 12 residues. The ends were cut back, 3 bases at V and 6 bases at J, with 8 bases in the middle. CDR3 in DNA: TGTGCCAGCAGTGACGGGGGCTCTGAAGCTTTCTTT. Translating it yields CASSDGGSEAFF.

The chain recombines TRBV2 with TRBJ2-5; D is perhaps TRBD2 (7 bases). The J call may be mistaken, given a closer DNA end match to TRBJ2-7. This CDR3 region has 14 residues. The germline V gene has CDR1 SNHLY and CDR2 FYNNEI. CDR3 nucleotide sequence: TGTGCCAGCAGTGAAAAGGGGGGGGGCTACGAGCAGTACTTC. This translates into CASSEKGGGYEQYF.

By share of the sample, this clone is large. This sequence joins TRBV6-5 and TRBJ1-1, with a possible D match to TRBD1 (5 bases). V was pared by 6 bases and J by 1 base, with 6 bases between. CDR3 size: 12 residues. CDR1 is MNHEY and CDR2 is SVGAGI in the germline V gene. The CDR3 DNA reads TGTGCCAGCAGCACAGGGAACACTGAAGCTTTCTTT. Encoded protein: CASSTGNTEAFF.

The gene calls are TRBV7-9 and TRBJ2-1; 7 nucleotides line up with TRBD2. Germline CDR1 SEHNR, CDR2 FQNEAQ (reference sequence). The CDR3 spans 16 residues. With 2 bases clipped from V and 9 bases from J, the junction kept 13 bases outside the gene matches. This CDR3 is CASSLNSRTSIFEQFF. The CDR3 region has the DNA TGTGCCAGCAGCTTAAATAGCAGGACTAGTATATTTGAGCAGTTCTTC.

The chain couples TRBV5-1 to TRBJ1-2; possibly TRBD1 for D (5 bases). Germline CDR1 is SGHRS and CDR2 is YFSETQ. V was pared by 0 bases and J by 4 bases, with 19 bases between. The CDR3 length is 17 residues. CDR3 DNA sequence: TGCGCCAGCAGCTTGGAGCCTGAGGGGAGGTCGGCCTATGGCTACACCTTC. As protein: CASSLEPEGRSAYGYTF.

The rearrangement links TRBV16 to TRBJ2-7; perhaps TRBD2 as D (6 bases). The CDR3 length is 12 residues. Germline V gene lookup returns CDR1 KGHSY and CDR2 FQNENV. V lost 3 bases and J lost 4, with 7 bases in between. CDR3 region: CASSQGRYEQYF. The CDR3 DNA reads TGTGCCAGCAGCCAGGGGAGGTACGAGCAGTACTTC.

The rearrangement links TRBV7-9 to TRBJ2-2; possibly TRBD2 for D (6 bases). V lost 0 bases to trimming and J lost 11 bases, with 10 bases between them. CDR3 length: 13 amino acids. Germline CDR1 and CDR2: SEHNR and FQNEAQ (reference sequence). The CDR3 coding sequence is TGTGCCAGCAGCTTAGCGCTGGGGGGAGAGCTGTTTTTT. Its protein is CASSLALGGELFF.

This chain connects TRBV11-2 to TRBJ1-1; D is unclear. The germline V gene has CDR1 SGHAT and CDR2 FQNNGV. The V end was cut by 1 base, the J end by 5 bases, with 8 bases between. The CDR3 has 13 amino acids. CDR3 loop: CASSLGWGTEAFF. The CDR3 nucleotides are TGTGCCAGCAGCTTAGGTTGGGGAACTGAAGCTTTCTTT.

V and J are TRBV5-1 and TRBJ2-7; D unclear. The V and J ends lost 0 bases and 1 base respectively, with 5 bases between them. This CDR3 region has 13 residues. Germline values: CDR1 SGHRS, CDR2 YFSETQ. The CDR3 sequence is CASSLDGSYEQYF. The CDR3, as DNA: TGCGCCAGCAGCTTGGACGGATCCTACGAGCAGTACTTC.

The CDR3 sequence: CARSQGQGGETQYF. The CDR3, as DNA: TGTGCCAGAAGCCAGGGACAGGGGGGAGAGACCCAGTACTTC. The chain combines TRBV7-5 with TRBJ2-5; the table's D call, TRBD1, has no DNA check behind it. TRBV7-5 is a pseudogene locus. The CDR3 consists of 14 residues.

The chain uses TRBV7-9 and TRBJ1-1; D is undetermined. Trimming stripped 6 bases from V and 1 base from J, with 9 bases between. Germline CDR1 reads SEHNR; CDR2 reads FQNEAQ (reference sequence). The CDR3 consists of 13 residues. The DNA of the CDR3 is TGTGCCAGCAGGGGTAGGAAGAACACTGAAGCTTTCTTT. Residues: CASRGRKNTEAFF.

The chain combines TRBV7-2 with TRBJ1-2, with 8 bases matching TRBD1. The CDR3 is 13 residues long. Losses at the gene ends were 7 bases for V and 6 bases for J; bases not matched to a gene: 7. Germline CDR1 and CDR2: SGHTA and FQGNSA. The CDR3 loop is CASTLGTGDGYTF. In DNA form, the CDR3 reads TGTGCCAGCACCTTGGGGACAGGAGATGGCTACACCTTC.

The rearrangement links TRBV4-2 to TRBJ2-3; the match to TRBD2 covers 7 bases. Losses at the gene ends were 1 base for V and 5 bases for J; bases not matched to a gene: 3. The CDR3 spans 14 residues. From germline, CDR1 is LGHNA and CDR2 YNFKEQ. Here the CDR3 reads CASSQVGLEDTQYF. CDR3 nucleotide sequence: TGTGCCAGCAGCCAAGTTGGACTAGAAGATACGCAGTATTTT.

The V gene is TRBV5-6, the J gene TRBJ1-1, with D uncertain. The germline V gene encodes CDR1 SGHDT and CDR2 YYEEEE. V dropped 4 bases and J dropped 0 bases, with 7 bases sitting between them. The length of the CDR3 is 13 residues. The CDR3 loop is CASSQVMNTEAFF. CDR3 DNA: TGTGCCAGCAGCCAGGTTATGAACACTGAAGCTTTCTTT.

This clone appeared a single time. The chain combines TRBV4-1 with TRBJ2-3, with D hard to call. CDR1 and CDR2 (germline): MGHRA, YSYEKL. V gave up 3 bases and J gave up 5 bases, with 12 bases separating them. The CDR3 is 14 amino acids. In DNA, the CDR3 is TGCGCCAGCAGCCATAATAGGGCTGGAGATACGCAGTATTTT. Protein product: CASSHNRAGDTQYF.